Each of the 21 T cell receptor beta chains below was sequenced from the same sample in a study of shared T cell receptors in the human thymus. The method was immunoSEQ multiplex PCR; TCRdb's version includes in-frame clones alone and lacks a portion of them. The table lists about 660,000 clones, about 90% of them singletons. The sample also formed part of further work on human thymus T cells.

Sequencing was carried out using thymocytes. The source of these receptors is a boy under two years old with a congenital heart defect.

This clone was picked up one time. The V and J genes are TRBV5-8 and TRBJ2-1, with 12 bases aligning to TRBD1. The trim removed 4 bases at V and 5 bases at J, leaving 10 bases unmatched. This CDR3 comprises 17 residues. Germline V gives CDR1 SGHTS, CDR2 YDEGEE. CDR3 protein: CASSQGQGADRDNEQFF. CDR3 bases: TGTGCCAGCAGCCAGGGACAGGGGGCCGATCGGGACAATGAGCAGTTCTTC.

The chain has TRBV7-3 and TRBJ2-3; 11 positions agree with TRBD2. Trimming at V came to 4 bases and at J to 0 bases, leaving 12 bases not matched to a gene. The CDR3 extends over 19 amino acids. Germline V gene lookup returns CDR1 SGHTA and CDR2 FQGTGA. CDR3 nucleotides: TGTGCCAGCAGCTGCCTGACTAGCGGGGAGCCTTCTAGCACAGATACGCAGTATTTT. This encodes CASSCLTSGEPSSTDTQYF. Based on the CDR3 plus reference TRBV7-3 and TRBJ2-3, the full variable domain is GAGVSQTPSNKVTEKGKYVELRCDPISGHTALYWYRQSLGQGPEFLIYFQGTGAADDSGLPNDRFFAVRPEGSVSTLKIQRTERGDSAVYLCASSCLTSGEPSSTDTQYFGPGTRLTVL.

The gene calls are TRBV5-6 and TRBJ1-1; 10 bases are a match to TRBD1. The CDR3 loop spans 17 amino acids. CDR1 and CDR2 from the germline V gene are SGHDT and YYEEEE. Unmatched junction bases numbered 7, after V lost 2 bases and J lost 0 bases. This chain's CDR3 is CASSFSPGQGMNTEAFF. The CDR3 DNA is TGTGCCAGCAGCTTCTCCCCGGGACAGGGGATGAACACTGAAGCTTTCTTT.

This clone was detected only once. The rearrangement links TRBV4-3 to TRBJ2-1; tentative D call: TRBD2 (6 bases). Germline V gives CDR1 LGHNA, CDR2 YSLEER. The CDR3 has 14 residues. Trimming removed 6 bases from V and 6 bases from J, with 15 bases in between. The CDR3 sequence is CASSPLTRANEQFF. The CDR3 DNA reads TGCGCCAGCAGTCCGCTGACTAGGGCCAATGAGCAGTTCTTC.

This clone was recorded once. The V gene is TRBV27, the J gene TRBJ2-1; no clear D gene. Germline V gene data show CDR1 as MNHEY and CDR2 as SMNVEV (reference sequence). Trimming pared 3 bases from V and 3 bases from J, leaving 12 bases between. The CDR3 has 15 residues. The DNA for the CDR3 is TGTGCCAGCAGTTTCCGGAGCAAGAACTACAATGAGCAGTTCTTC. Translated, it gives CASSFRSKNYNEQFF.

V and J are TRBV14 and TRBJ1-5, with D perhaps TRBD1 (6 bases). V lost 0 bases, J lost 1 base, and 13 bases lay in between. Germline V gene lookup returns CDR1 SGHDN and CDR2 FVKESK. CDR3 length: 17 residues. Here the CDR3 DNA reads TGTGCCAGCAGCCAAGATCTGGGGACACAAAGCAATCAGCCCCAGCATTTT. Translated, it gives CASSQDLGTQSNQPQHF.

The genes are TRBV30 and TRBJ1-2, with D unclear. The CDR3 extends over 16 amino acids. Looked up from germline, CDR1 is GTSNPN and CDR2 is SVGIG (reference sequence). V dropped 3 bases and J dropped 2 bases, with 19 bases sitting between them. The chain's CDR3 is CAWRPAVGWENYGYTF. The CDR3 region has the DNA TGTGCCTGGAGGCCCGCGGTGGGGTGGGAGAACTATGGCTACACCTTC.

The chain uses TRBV25-1 and TRBJ2-2; 12 nucleotides line up with TRBD2. V trimming: 3 bases; J trimming: 5 bases; junction bases outside the gene matches: 4. The length of the CDR3 is 16 residues. Germline loops: CDR1 MGHDK, CDR2 SYGVNS. CDR3 nucleotides: TGTGCCAGCAGTGAGCCCGGGACTAGCGGGACCGGGGAGCTGTTTTTT. This sequence encodes CASSEPGTSGTGELFF.

The J gene is TRBJ2-5, the V gene TRBV7-9; TRBD2 aligns across 8 bases. Germline assignment: CDR1 SEHNR and CDR2 FQNEAQ (reference sequence). The CDR3 is made up of 15 amino acids. V shed 3 bases and J 5 bases; nucleotides not matched to a gene: 8. Here the CDR3 DNA reads TGTGCCAGCAGCTTGGGGGGGACTAGGCGGGAGACCCAGTACTTC. Amino acids: CASSLGGTRRETQYF.

This chain links TRBV5-6 with TRBJ1-1; 10 nucleotides line up with TRBD1. The CDR3 is made up of 16 amino acids. V trimming: 2 bases; J trimming: 3 bases; junction bases outside the gene matches: 7. The germline CDR1 and CDR2 sequences are SGHDT and YYEEEE. The CDR3 loop is CASSFGTGVWDTEAFF. As DNA, the CDR3 is TGTGCCAGCAGCTTCGGGACAGGGGTTTGGGACACTGAAGCTTTCTTT.

This clone turned up a few times. CDR3 nucleotide sequence: TGTGCCAGCAGCAAAGGCGGTCGGCCGCGAGCCAAAAACATTCAGTACTTC. Protein: CASSKGGRPRAKNIQYF. V and J are TRBV21-1 and TRBJ2-4; the DNA was not used to check the table's D call, TRBD2. TRBV21-1 is a pseudogene. The CDR3 is 17 residues long.

The chain links TRBV11-3 to TRBJ2-2; 7 bases fit TRBD1. Germline-derived CDR1 and CDR2 are SGHNT and YENEEA. J was trimmed by 1 base and V by 5 bases; bases with no gene match: 7. CDR3 length: 16 residues. The CDR3 spells CASSVSTGLNTGELFF. Written as DNA, the CDR3 is TGTGCCAGCAGCGTTTCGACAGGGCTGAACACCGGGGAGCTGTTTTTT.

The gene calls are TRBV14 and TRBJ2-7, with D unclear. The CDR3 has 11 residues. V shed 2 bases and J shed 6 bases, with 5 bases lying between them. From germline, CDR1 is SGHDN and CDR2 FVKESK. CDR3 sequence reads: CASSQSSEQYF. The CDR3 region has the DNA TGTGCCAGCAGCCAATCCAGCGAGCAGTACTTC.

The genes are TRBV15 and TRBJ2-6; D is undetermined. Trimming took 0 bases from V and 2 from J, leaving 11 bases between them. The V gene's germline CDR1 is LNHNV and CDR2 YYDKDF (reference sequence). This CDR3 is built from 17 residues. The CDR3 nucleotides read TGTGCCACCAGCAGAGATAAGTGGGCACCTGGGGCCAACGTCCTGACTTTC. Its protein product is CATSRDKWAPGANVLTF.

The chain carries TRBV4-1 and TRBJ2-7; 10 bases match TRBD1. Looked up from germline, CDR1 is MGHRA and CDR2 is YSYEKL. V was pared by 0 bases and J by 3 bases, with 5 bases of the junction left unmatched. This CDR3 has 16 amino acids. CDR3 sequence: CASSQELGTGVYEQYF. The CDR3 region has the DNA TGCGCCAGCAGCCAAGAACTAGGGACAGGGGTCTACGAGCAGTACTTC.

V usage is TRBV29-1 and J usage is TRBJ2-5, with 8 bases lining up with TRBD2. Germline lookup yields CDR1 SQVTM and CDR2 ANQGSEA. V shed 6 bases and J 2 bases; nucleotides not matched to a gene: 20. The CDR3 runs to 18 residues. CDR3 amino acids: CSVPNWVSGVNFQETQYF. CDR3 nucleotide sequence: TGCAGCGTACCAAATTGGGTTAGCGGGGTAAATTTTCAAGAGACCCAGTACTTC.

The chain combines TRBV19 with TRBJ1-2, with 10 bases that match TRBD1. Germline loops: CDR1 LNHDA, CDR2 SQIVND (reference sequence). Trimming removed 5 bases from V and 4 bases from J; junction bases left unmatched: 13. The CDR3 extends over 17 amino acids. The CDR3 DNA reads as TGTGCCAGTAGTGTGGAGTCGGGACAGGGGCGAAGCTATGGCTACACCTTC. Translation: CASSVESGQGRSYGYTF. Drawing the rest from reference TRBV19 and TRBJ1-2, the complete variable domain is DGGITQSPKYLFRKEGQNVTLSCEQNLNHDAMYWYRQDPGQGLRLIYYSQIVNDFQKGDIAEGYSVSREKKESFPLTVTSAQKNPTAFYLCASSVESGQGRSYGYTFGSGTRLTVV.

This clone was counted between two and nine times. The V and J genes are TRBV4-3 and TRBJ2-7; 13 bases fit TRBD2. The germline gives CDR1 LGHNA, CDR2 YSLEER. The trim removed 4 bases at V and 1 base at J, leaving 4 bases unmatched. The CDR3 spans 16 residues. CDR3 DNA: TGCGCCAGCAGCCCGACTAGCGGGAGGCCATCCTACGAGCAGTACTTC. It is translated as CASSPTSGRPSYEQYF.

V is TRBV2 and J is TRBJ1-2; D ambiguous. CDR1 is SNHLY, CDR2 FYNNEI, per germline. The length of the CDR3 is 16 residues. V lost 0 bases and J 4 bases, leaving 15 bases between the germline ends. The CDR3 region has the DNA TGTGCCAGCAGTGAAGCGCGCCCTGGAGGGAGCTATGGCTACACCTTC. Translation: CASSEARPGGSYGYTF. The whole variable domain, remainder taken from reference TRBV2 and TRBJ1-2, is EPEVTQTPSHQVTQMGQEVILRCVPISNHLYFYWYRQILGQKVEFLVSFYNNEISEKSEIFDDQFSVERPDGSNFTLKIRSTKLEDSAMYFCASSEARPGGSYGYTFGSGTRLTVV.

The count of this clone is one. The chain recombines TRBV28 with TRBJ1-1; TRBD1 aligns across 7 bases. The trim removed 2 bases at V and 5 bases at J, leaving 5 bases unmatched. The CDR3 loop spans 14 amino acids. Germline V gene sequence: CDR1 MDHEN, CDR2 SYDVKM. The CDR3 sequence: CASSLSRGVTEAFF. The CDR3 DNA reads as TGTGCCAGCAGTTTAAGCAGGGGGGTTACTGAAGCTTTCTTT.

The chain recombines TRBV28 with TRBJ1-1, with D possibly being TRBD1 (5 bases). V lost 3 bases to trimming and J lost 7 bases, with 6 bases between them. CDR1 is MDHEN and CDR2 is SYDVKM in the germline V gene. The CDR3 contains 11 residues. The CDR3 sequence is CASSLTDEAFF. The CDR3 DNA reads as TGTGCCAGCAGTTTGACAGATGAAGCTTTCTTT.